The rows below give T cell receptor beta chains drawn from one sample of a study of cytomegalovirus exposure and HLA in healthy donors. Repertoires were generated with immunoSEQ multiplex PCR, while TCRdb's copy carries only in-frame clones and drops some. The sample has roughly 120,000 clones, about 90% seen once. Source material: PBMCs. The receptors here all came from a man aged 40-50 years in good health and CMV-seronegative. CDR3s include the opening cysteine and the closing phenylalanine or tryptophan.

v_gene,CDR3aa
TRBV28,CASTRDRVDDEQFF
TRBV5-4,CASSLGSPLASYEQYF
TRBV19,CASSIAPGTGPEAFF
TRBV19,CASRRLGGYGYTF
TRBV28,CASSFSTGVFVGYTF
TRBV9,CASSPQGRMNTEAFF
TRBV7-2,CASSVGQLNSPLHF
TRBV4-1,CASSQDRRNQPQHF
TRBV27,CASSLNRDYGYTF
TRBV28,CASSKTSGGLSSYNEQFF
TRBV5-8,CASSPVPGSFSLYGYTF